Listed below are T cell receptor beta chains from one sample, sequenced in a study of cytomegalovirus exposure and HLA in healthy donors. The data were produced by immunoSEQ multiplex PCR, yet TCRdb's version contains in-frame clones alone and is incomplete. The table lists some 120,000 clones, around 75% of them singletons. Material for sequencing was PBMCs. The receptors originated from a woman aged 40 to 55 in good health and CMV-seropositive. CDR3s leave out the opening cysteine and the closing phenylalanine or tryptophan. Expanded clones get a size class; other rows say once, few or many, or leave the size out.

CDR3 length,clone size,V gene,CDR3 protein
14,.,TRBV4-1,ASSQDRLSGGDTQY
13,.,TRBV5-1,ASSLGTGFSAEAF
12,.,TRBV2,ASLGSILNQPQH
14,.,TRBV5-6,ASSLWASPSPYEQY
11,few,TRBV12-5,ASGWTGDQPQH
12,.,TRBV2,ASSVRREGGELF
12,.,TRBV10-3,AISDHDRLYGYT
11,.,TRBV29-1,SVCLQGNTEAF
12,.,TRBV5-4,ASRVAGGPREQY
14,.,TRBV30,AWSRGTVRTQETQY
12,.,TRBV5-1,ASSTGTDNQPQH
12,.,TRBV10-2,ASSSGLLNTEAF
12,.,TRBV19,GSTRDRAGTEAF
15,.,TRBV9,ASSGRDRGQANYGYT
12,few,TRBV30,AWSTGYDTGELF
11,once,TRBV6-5,ASGQRGYNEQF
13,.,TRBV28,ASSATSGSPLRQF
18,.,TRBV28,ASSPARVSVLEAVADTQY
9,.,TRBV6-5,ASGGPYEQY
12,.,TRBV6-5,ASSYSRGTETQY